These 3 T cell receptor beta chains came from one sample sequenced in a study of siplizumab effects on memory and regulatory T cells. Repertoires were generated with immunoSEQ multiplex PCR, while TCRdb's copy carries only in-frame clones and drops some. The data contain some 100,000 clones, about 96% of them seen just once; the ten biggest clones take up under 0.04%. The sample comprised naive CD4+ T cells sorted from blood. The receptors originated from a human donor in good health.

V gene TRBV7-6 combines with J gene TRBJ2-2; 9 nucleotides agree with TRBD1. The CDR3 consists of 16 residues. With 1 base clipped from V and 5 bases from J, the junction kept 5 bases outside the gene matches. The germline CDR1 and CDR2 sequences are SGHVS and FNYEAQ. CDR3 amino acids: CASSLGGQGRTGELFF. The DNA for the CDR3 is TGTGCCAGCAGCTTAGGGGGACAGGGTCGTACCGGGGAGCTGTTTTTT.

V gene TRBV11-2 combines with J gene TRBJ1-1; D is possibly TRBD1 (5 bases). Per the germline V gene, CDR1 is SGHAT and CDR2 is FQNNGV. CDR3 length: 14 residues. The V and J ends lost 3 bases and 7 bases respectively, with 15 bases between them. CDR3 region: CASSFQRGTGEAFF. The CDR3 bases are TGTGCCAGCAGCTTCCAGAGGGGTACGGGTGAAGCTTTCTTT. Full variable domain (remainder filled in from reference TRBV11-2 and TRBJ1-1): EAGVAQSPRYKIIEKRQSVAFWCNPISGHATLYWYQQILGQGPKLLIQFQNNGVVDDSQLPKDRFSAERLKGVDSTLKIQPAKLEDSAVYLCASSFQRGTGEAFFGQGTRLTVV.

The chain recombines TRBV28 with TRBJ1-1; D unresolved. The CDR3 covers 16 residues. V lost 3 bases and J lost 1, with 15 bases in between. Germline V gives CDR1 MDHEN, CDR2 SYDVKM. CDR3 sequence reads: CASSFLLGSPNTEAFF. CDR3 DNA sequence: TGTGCCAGCAGTTTCCTGTTAGGTAGTCCGAACACTGAAGCTTTCTTT.